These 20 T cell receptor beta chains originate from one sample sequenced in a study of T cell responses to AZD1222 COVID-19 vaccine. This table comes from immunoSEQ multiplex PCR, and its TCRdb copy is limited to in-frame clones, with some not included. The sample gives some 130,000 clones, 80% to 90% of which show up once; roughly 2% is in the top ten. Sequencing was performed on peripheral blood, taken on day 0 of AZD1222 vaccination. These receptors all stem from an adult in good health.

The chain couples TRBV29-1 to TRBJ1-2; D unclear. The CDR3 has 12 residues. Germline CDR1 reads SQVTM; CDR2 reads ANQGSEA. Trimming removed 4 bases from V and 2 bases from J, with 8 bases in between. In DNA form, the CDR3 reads TGCAGCGTTGCTGAGTCCAACTATGGCTACACCTTC. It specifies CSVAESNYGYTF.

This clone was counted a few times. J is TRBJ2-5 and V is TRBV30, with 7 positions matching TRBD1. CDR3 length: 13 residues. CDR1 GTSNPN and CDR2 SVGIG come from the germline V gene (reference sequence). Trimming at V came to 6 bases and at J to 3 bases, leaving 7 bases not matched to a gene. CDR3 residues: CACTGVREETQYF. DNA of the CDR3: TGTGCCTGCACAGGGGTCAGGGAAGAGACCCAGTACTTC. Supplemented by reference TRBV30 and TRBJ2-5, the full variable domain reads SQTIHQWPATLVQPVGSPLSLECTVEGTSNPNLYWYRQAAGRGLQLLFYSVGIGQISSEVPQNLSASRPQDRQFILSSKKLLLSDSGFYLCACTGVREETQYFGPGTRLLVL.

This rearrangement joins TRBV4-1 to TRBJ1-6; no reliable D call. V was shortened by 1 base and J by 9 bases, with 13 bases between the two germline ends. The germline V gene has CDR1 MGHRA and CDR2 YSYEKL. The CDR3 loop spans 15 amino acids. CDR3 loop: CASSQGFQSRSPLHF. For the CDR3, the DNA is TGCGCCAGCAGCCAAGGTTTTCAGAGTCGTTCACCCCTCCACTTT.

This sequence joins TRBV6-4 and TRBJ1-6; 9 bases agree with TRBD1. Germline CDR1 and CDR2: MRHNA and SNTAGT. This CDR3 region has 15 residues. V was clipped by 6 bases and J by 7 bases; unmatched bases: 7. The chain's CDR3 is CASSAQGTGNSPLHF. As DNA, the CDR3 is TGTGCCAGCAGCGCCCAGGGGACAGGGAATTCACCCCTCCACTTT.

The DNA of the CDR3 is TGTGCCAGCAGCCTAGGCGGACAGGGCAATGAAAAACTGTTTTTT. Translated: CASSLGGQGNEKLFF. The rearrangement uses TRBV11-2 and TRBJ1-4; 8 positions match TRBD1. Germline CDR1 reads SGHAT; CDR2 reads FQNNGV. CDR3 length: 15 residues. V dropped 5 bases and J dropped 5; count of bases not matched to a gene: 7.

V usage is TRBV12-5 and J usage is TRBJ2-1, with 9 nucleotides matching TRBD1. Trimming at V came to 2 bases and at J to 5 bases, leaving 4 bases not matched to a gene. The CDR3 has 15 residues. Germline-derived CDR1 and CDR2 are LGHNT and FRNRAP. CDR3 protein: CASGLTGGGHNEQFF. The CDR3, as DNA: TGTGCTAGTGGTTTGACAGGGGGCGGTCACAATGAGCAGTTCTTC.

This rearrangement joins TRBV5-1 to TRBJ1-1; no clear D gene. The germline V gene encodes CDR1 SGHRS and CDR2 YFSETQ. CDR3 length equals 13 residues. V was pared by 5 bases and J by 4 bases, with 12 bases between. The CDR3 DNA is TGCGCCAGCAGGGTGGGTAGTGGCACTGAAGCTTTCTTT. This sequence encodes CASRVGSGTEAFF.

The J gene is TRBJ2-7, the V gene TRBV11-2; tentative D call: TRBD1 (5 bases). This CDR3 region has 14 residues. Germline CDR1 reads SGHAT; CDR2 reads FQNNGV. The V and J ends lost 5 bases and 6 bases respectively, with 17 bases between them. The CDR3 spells CASSPQGSYGEQYF. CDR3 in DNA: TGTGCCAGCAGCCCCCAGGGATCCTATGGCGAGCAGTACTTC.

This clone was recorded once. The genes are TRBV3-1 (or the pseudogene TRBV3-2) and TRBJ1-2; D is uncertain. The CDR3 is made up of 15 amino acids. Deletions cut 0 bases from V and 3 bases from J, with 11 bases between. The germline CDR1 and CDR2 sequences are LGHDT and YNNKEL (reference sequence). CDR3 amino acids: CASSQESGRYYGYTF. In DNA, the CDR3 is TGTGCCAGCAGCCAAGAGTCCGGCAGGTACTATGGCTACACCTTC.

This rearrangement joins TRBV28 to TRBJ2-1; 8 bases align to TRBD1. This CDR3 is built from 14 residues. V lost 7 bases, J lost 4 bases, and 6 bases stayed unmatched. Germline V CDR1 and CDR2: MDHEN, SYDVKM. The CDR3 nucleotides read TGTGCCAGCACAGGACAGGGTCCTTACAATGAGCAGTTCTTC. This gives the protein CASTGQGPYNEQFF. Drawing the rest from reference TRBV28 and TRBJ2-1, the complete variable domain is DVKVTQSSRYLVKRTGEKVFLECVQDMDHENMFWYRQDPGLGLRLIYFSYDVKMKEKGDIPEGYSVSREKKERFSLILESASTNQTSMYLCASTGQGPYNEQFFGPGTRLTVL.

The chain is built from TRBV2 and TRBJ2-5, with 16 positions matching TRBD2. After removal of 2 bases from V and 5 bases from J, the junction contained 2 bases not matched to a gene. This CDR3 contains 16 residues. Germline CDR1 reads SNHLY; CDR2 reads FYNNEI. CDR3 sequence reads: CASSELGLAGGETQYF. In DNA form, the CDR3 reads TGTGCCAGCAGTGAACTGGGACTAGCGGGAGGGGAGACCCAGTACTTC.

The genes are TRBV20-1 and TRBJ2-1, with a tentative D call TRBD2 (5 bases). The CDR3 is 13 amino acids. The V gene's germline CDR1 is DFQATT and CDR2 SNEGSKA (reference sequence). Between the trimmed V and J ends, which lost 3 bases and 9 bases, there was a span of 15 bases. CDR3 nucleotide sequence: TGCAGTGCTAGTGTTGAAGCGGCTCGTGAGCAGTTCTTC. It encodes CSASVEAAREQFF.

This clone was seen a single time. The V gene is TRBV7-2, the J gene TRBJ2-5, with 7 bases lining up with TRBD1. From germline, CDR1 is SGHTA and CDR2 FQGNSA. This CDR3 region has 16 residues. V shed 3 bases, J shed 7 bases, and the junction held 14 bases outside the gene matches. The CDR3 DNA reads TGTGCCAGCAGCTTTCCCAAGACAGGGAATGAAGGGACCCAGTACTTC. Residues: CASSFPKTGNEGTQYF.

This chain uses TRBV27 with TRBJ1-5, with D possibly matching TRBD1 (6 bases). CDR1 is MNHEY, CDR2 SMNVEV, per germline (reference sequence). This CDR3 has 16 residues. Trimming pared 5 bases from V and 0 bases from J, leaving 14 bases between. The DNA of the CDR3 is TGTGCCAGCAGTAACTACAGGGTCCATAGCAATCAGCCCCAGCATTTT. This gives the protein CASSNYRVHSNQPQHF.

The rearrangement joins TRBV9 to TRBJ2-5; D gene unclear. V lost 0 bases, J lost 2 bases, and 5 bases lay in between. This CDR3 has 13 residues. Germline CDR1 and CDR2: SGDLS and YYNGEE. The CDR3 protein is CASSVVGQETQYF. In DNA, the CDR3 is TGTGCCAGCAGCGTAGTGGGGCAAGAGACCCAGTACTTC.

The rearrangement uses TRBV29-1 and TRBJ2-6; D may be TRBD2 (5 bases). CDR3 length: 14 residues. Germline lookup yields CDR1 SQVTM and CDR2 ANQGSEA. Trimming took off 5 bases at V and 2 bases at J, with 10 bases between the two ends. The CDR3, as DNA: TGCAGCGTTCGGGAAGTCACTGGGGCCAACGTCCTGACTTTC. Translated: CSVREVTGANVLTF. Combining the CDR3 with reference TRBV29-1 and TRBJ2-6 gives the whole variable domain SAVISQKPSRDICQRGTSLTIQCQVDSQVTMMFWYRQQPGQSLTLIATANQGSEATYESGFVIDKFPISRPNLTFSTLTVSNMSPEDSSIYLCSVREVTGANVLTFGAGSRLTVL.

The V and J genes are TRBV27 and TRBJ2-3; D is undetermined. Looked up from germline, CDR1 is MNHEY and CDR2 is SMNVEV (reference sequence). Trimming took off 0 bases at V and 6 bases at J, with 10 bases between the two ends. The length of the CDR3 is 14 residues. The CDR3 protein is CASSLSGKGDTQYF. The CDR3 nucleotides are TGTGCCAGCAGTTTATCTGGGAAAGGGGATACGCAGTATTTT.

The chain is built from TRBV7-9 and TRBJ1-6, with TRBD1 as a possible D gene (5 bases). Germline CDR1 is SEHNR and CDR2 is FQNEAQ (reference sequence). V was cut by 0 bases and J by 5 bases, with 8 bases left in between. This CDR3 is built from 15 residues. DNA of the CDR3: TGTGCCAGCAGCTTAGCAGGGGTGGATAATTCACCCCTCCACTTT. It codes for CASSLAGVDNSPLHF.

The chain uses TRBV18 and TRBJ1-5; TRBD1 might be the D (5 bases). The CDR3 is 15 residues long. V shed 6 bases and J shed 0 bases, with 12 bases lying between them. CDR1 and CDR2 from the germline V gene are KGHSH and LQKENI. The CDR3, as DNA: TGTGCCAGCTCCCCGGAGGGGTTTAGCAATCAGCCCCAGCATTTT. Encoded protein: CASSPEGFSNQPQHF.

This CDR3 is CASNTGRGESSYNSPLHF. Here the CDR3 DNA reads TGTGCCAGCAATACGGGACGGGGTGAAAGCTCCTATAATTCACCCCTCCACTTT. V is TRBV2 and J is TRBJ1-6; the D gene is possibly TRBD1 (5 bases). Germline CDR1 is SNHLY and CDR2 is FYNNEI. The V end lost 7 bases, the J end lost 0 bases, and 19 bases lay between the germline ends. The CDR3 covers 18 residues.